This T cell receptor (beta chain) was sequenced during a study of T cell repertoires in cytomegalovirus infection. At the level of the study: Indicated by public TCR beta signatures were CMV infection and matching HLA type.

TCRdb fed the reads into MiXCR, producing one record per CDR3 protein. The profile shows some 300,000 distinct CDR3 sequences, approximately 10% of them singletons. Study findings and constraints: CMV-specific HLA-C-restricted TCR beta clonotypes dominated the ex vivo response. CMV carriers having the relevant HLA were flagged by cumulative public TCR beta family frequency.

As concerns this clonotype: Its antigen is currently unknown. This could be a read error, since a much larger clone is one nucleotide away.

This receptor was taken from a human donor in good health (CMV status not recorded). Some clones in this sample may be carry-over from other donors' samples. Input material: PBMCs.

CDR3 residues: CSARGRGELNTEAFF. The CDR3 DNA reads TGCAGTGCTAGAGGCAGGGGTGAACTGAACACTGAAGCTTTCTTT. V is TRBV20-1 and J is TRBJ1-1; maybe TRBD1 (6 bases). V lost 1 base, J lost 0 bases, and 12 bases lay in between. The length of the CDR3 is 15 residues. CDR1 and CDR2 (germline): DFQATT, SNEGSKA (reference sequence).